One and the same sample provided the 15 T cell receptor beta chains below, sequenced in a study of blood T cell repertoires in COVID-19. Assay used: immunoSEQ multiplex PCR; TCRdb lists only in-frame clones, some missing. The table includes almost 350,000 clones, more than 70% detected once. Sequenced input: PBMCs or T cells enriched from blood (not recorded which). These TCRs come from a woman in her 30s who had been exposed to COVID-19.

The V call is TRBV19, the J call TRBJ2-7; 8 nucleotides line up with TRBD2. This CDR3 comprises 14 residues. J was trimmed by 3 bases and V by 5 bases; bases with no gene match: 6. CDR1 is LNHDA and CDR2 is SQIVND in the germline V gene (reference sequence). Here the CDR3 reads CASSPTSGHYEQYF. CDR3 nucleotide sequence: TGTGCCAGTAGTCCAACTAGCGGCCACTACGAGCAGTACTTC.

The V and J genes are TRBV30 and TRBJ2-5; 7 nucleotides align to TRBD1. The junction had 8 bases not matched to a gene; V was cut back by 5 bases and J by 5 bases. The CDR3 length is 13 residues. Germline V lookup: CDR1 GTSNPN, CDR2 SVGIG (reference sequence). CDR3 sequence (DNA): TGTGCCTGGGCTGAGGGGGCGCGGGAGACCCAGTACTTC. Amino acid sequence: CAWAEGARETQYF.

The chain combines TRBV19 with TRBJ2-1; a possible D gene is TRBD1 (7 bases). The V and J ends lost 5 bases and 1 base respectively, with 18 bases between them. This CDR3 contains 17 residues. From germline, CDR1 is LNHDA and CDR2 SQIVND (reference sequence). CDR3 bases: TGTGCCAGTAGTCCACCAGGGGGGCAAGGGTCCTACAATGAGCAGTTCTTC. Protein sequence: CASSPPGGQGSYNEQFF. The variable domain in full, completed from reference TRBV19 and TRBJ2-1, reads DGGITQSPKYLFRKEGQNVTLSCEQNLNHDAMYWYRQDPGQGLRLIYYSQIVNDFQKGDIAEGYSVSREKKESFPLTVTSAQKNPTAFYLCASSPPGGQGSYNEQFFGPGTRLTVL.

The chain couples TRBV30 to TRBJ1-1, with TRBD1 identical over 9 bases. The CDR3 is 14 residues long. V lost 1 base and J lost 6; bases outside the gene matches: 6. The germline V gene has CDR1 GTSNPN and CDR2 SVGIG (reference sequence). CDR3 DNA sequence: TGTGCCTGGAGTGGAACAGGGGGCAGCGCTGAAGCTTTCTTT. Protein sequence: CAWSGTGGSAEAFF.

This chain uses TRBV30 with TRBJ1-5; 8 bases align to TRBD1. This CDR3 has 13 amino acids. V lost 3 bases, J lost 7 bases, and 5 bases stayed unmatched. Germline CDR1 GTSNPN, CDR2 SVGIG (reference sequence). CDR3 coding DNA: TGTGCCTGGAGGGGACAGGTGAGACAGCCCCAGCATTTT. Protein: CAWRGQVRQPQHF.

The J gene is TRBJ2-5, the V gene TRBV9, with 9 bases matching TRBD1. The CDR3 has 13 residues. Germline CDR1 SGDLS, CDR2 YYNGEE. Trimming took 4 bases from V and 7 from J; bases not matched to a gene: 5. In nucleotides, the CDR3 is TGTGCCAGCAGCACCGGGACAGGGCCGACCCAGTACTTC. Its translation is CASSTGTGPTQYF.

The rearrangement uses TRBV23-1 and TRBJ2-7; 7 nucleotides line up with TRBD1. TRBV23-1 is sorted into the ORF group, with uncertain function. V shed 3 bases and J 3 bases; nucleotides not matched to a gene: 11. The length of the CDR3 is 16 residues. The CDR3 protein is CASSHPTGSGFYEQYF. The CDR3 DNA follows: TGCGCCAGCAGTCACCCGACAGGGTCGGGGTTCTACGAGCAGTACTTC.

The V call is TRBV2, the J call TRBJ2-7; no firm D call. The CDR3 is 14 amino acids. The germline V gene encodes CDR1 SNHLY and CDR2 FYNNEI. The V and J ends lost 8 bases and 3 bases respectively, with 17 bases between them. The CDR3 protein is CASDGGSVGYEQYF. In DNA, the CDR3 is TGTGCCAGCGACGGTGGAAGCGTGGGCTACGAGCAGTACTTC.

CDR3 protein: CASRGQNSNQPQHF. The CDR3 DNA reads TGTGCCAGTAGGGGACAGAATAGCAATCAGCCCCAGCATTTT. V gene TRBV19 combines with J gene TRBJ1-5; 7 bases align to TRBD1. The V segment lost 6 bases and the J segment 0 bases; nucleotides outside the gene matches: 2. CDR1 is LNHDA and CDR2 is SQIVND in the germline V gene (reference sequence). This CDR3 is built from 14 residues.

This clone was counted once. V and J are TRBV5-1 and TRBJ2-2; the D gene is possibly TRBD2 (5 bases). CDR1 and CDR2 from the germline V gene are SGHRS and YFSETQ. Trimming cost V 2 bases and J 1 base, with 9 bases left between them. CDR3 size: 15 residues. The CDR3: CASSFFGENTGELFF. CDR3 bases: TGCGCCAGCAGCTTTTTCGGGGAGAACACCGGGGAGCTGTTTTTT.

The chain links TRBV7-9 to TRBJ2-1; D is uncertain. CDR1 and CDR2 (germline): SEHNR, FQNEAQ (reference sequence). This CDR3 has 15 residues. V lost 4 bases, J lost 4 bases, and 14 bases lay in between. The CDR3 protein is CASSSQAENYNEQFF. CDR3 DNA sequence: TGTGCCAGCAGCTCCCAGGCAGAGAATTACAATGAGCAGTTCTTC.

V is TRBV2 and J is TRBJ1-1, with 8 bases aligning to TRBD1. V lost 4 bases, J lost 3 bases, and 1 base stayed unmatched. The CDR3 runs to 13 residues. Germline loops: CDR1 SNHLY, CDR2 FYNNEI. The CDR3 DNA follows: TGTGCCAGCAGTGCGGACAGGGACACTGAAGCTTTCTTT. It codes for CASSADRDTEAFF.

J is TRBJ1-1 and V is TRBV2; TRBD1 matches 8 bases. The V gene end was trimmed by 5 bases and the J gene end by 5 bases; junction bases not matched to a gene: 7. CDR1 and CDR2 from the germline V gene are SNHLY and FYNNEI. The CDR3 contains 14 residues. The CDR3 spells CASSQDREKTEAFF. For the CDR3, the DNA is TGTGCCAGCAGTCAGGACAGGGAGAAAACTGAAGCTTTCTTT.

DNA for the CDR3: TGTGCCAGCAGTTTGGGACTAGCGGCCAATGAGCAGTTCTTC. It is translated as CASSLGLAANEQFF. The chain employs TRBV28 and TRBJ2-1, with 11 bases aligning to TRBD2. The germline CDR1 and CDR2 sequences are MDHEN and SYDVKM. The CDR3 is 14 residues long. After removal of 3 bases from V and 6 bases from J, the junction contained 1 base not matched to a gene.

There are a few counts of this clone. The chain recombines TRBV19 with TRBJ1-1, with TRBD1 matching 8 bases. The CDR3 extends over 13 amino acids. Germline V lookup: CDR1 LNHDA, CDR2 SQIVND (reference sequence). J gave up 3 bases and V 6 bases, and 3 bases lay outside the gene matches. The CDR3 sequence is CASSQQGDTEAFF. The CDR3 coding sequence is TGTGCCAGTAGCCAACAGGGGGACACTGAAGCTTTCTTT.